This T cell receptor beta chain was identified during a study of T-cell reconstitution after alpha-beta-depleted transplantation in children. This clonotype was found a few times. The CDR3 is 17 residues long. CDR1 KGHDR and CDR2 SFDVKD come from the germline V gene. The germline V and J ends were trimmed by 0 bases and 1 base, with 13 bases remaining between them. A TCRbeta library incorporating unique molecular identifiers was prepared. TCRdb reanalysed the PCR reads using MiXCR and keeps one entry per CDR3 protein. Of hundreds of thousands of distinct CDR3 sequences in the sample, over 25% were seen once.

The rearrangement joins TRBV24-1 to TRBJ2-3, with a weak D call TRBD2 (6 bases). The sequence came from a human donor who donated a stem cell graft to a child with aplastic anemia. The source material was PBMCs from the stem cell graft donor, sampled from the stem cell graft. In DNA form, the CDR3 reads TGTGCCACCAGTGATTTGGGAGGAGGGCCTGGCACAGATACGCAGTATTTT. Protein product: CATSDLGGGPGTDTQYF.